This T cell receptor beta chain was documented in a study of T cell repertoires in cytomegalovirus infection. TCRdb used MiXCR to reprocess the reads, holding one entry per CDR3 protein. The table includes some 100,000 distinct CDR3 sequences, under 30% detected once. The V end lost 4 bases, the J end lost 8 bases, and 13 bases lay between the germline ends. Germline CDR1 is SGDLS and CDR2 is YYNGEE. The CDR3 contains 13 residues. Of note for this clonotype: Its antigen remains unidentified.

Here the sequenced sample was CD8+ T cells from cultured PBMCs, taken from culture after CMV antigen stimulation. The sequence came from a human donor in good health (CMV status not recorded). Some clones in this sample may be carry-over from other donors' samples. The chain has TRBV9 and TRBJ2-1, with D maybe TRBD2 (5 bases). CDR3 sequence: CASSPSRRDEQFF. The CDR3 nucleotides are TGTGCCAGCAGCCCTTCGAGGCGGGATGAGCAGTTCTTC.